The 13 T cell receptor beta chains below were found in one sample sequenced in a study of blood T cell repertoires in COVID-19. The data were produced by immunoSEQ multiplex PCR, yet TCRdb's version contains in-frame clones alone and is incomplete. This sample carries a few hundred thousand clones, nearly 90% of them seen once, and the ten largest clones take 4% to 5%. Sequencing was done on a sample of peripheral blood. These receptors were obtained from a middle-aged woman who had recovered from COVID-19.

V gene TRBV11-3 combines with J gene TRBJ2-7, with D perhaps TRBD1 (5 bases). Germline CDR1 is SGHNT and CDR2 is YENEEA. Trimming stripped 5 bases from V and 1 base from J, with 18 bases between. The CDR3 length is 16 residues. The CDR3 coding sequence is TGTGCCAGCAGCCCCACTGGGCAGGGTGGATCCTACGAGCAGTACGTC. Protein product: CASSPTGQGGSYEQYV.

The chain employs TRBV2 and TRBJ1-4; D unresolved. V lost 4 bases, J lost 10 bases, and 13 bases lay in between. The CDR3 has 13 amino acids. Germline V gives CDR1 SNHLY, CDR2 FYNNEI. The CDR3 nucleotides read TGTGCCAGCAGTGCACGGCGGGAGGGAAAACTGTTTTTT. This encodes CASSARREGKLFF.

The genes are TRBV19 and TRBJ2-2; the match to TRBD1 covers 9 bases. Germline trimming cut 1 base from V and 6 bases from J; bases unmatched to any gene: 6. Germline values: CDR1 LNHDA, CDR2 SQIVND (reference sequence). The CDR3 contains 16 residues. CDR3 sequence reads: CASSIVGTGIPGELFF. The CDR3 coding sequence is TGTGCCAGTAGTATAGTCGGGACAGGGATCCCCGGGGAGCTGTTTTTT.

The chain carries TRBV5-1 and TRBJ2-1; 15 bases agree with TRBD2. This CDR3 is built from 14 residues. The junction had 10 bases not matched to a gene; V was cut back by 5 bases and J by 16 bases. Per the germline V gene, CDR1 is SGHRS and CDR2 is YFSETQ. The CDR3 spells CASSIGTSGGLTFF. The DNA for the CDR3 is TGCGCCAGCAGTATAGGGACTAGCGGGGGGTTGACCTTCTTC.

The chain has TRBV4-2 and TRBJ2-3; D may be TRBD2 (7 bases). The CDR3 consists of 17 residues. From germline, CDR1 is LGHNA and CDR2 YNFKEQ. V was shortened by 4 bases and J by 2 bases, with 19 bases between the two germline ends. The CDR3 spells CASSLQGGAGATDTQYF. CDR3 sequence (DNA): TGTGCCAGCAGCCTCCAAGGGGGGGCGGGGGCCACAGATACGCAGTATTTT.

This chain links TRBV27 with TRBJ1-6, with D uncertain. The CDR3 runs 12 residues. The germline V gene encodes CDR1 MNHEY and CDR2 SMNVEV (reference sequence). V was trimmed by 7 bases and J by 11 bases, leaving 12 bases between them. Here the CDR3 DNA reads TGTGCCAGCAAGTTATCCGGGGCACCCCTCCACTTT. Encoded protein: CASKLSGAPLHF.

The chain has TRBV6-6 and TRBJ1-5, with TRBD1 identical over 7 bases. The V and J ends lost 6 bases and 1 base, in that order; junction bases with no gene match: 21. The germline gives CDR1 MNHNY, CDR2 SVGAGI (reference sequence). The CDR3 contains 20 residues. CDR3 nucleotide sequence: TGTGCCAGCAGCCGAGGGGCGCCAGCAACAGGGGTAGTGAGCAATCAGCCCCAGCATTTT. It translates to CASSRGAPATGVVSNQPQHF.

For the CDR3, the DNA is TGTGCCAGCAGCTTGGGTGGGACTAGCGGGAACAATGAGCAGTTCTTC. It codes for CASSLGGTSGNNEQFF. The genes are TRBV5-4 and TRBJ2-1, with 13 bases matching TRBD2. The CDR3 totals 16 residues. The ends lost 0 bases at V and 5 bases at J; junction bases unmatched: 2. Germline values: CDR1 SGHNT, CDR2 YYREEE (reference sequence).

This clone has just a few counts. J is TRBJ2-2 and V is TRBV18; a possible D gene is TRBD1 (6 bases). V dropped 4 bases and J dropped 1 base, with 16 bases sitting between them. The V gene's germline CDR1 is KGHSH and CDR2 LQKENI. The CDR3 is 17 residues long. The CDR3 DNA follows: TGTGCCAGCTCACTTAGAGAGAGGGACAAGAACACCGGGGAGCTGTTTTTT. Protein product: CASSLRERDKNTGELFF.

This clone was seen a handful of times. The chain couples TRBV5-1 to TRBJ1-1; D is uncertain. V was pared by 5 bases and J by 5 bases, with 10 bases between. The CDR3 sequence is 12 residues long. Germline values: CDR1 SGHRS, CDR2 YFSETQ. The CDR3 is CASSGPQTEAFF. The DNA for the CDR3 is TGCGCCAGCAGTGGCCCACAGACTGAAGCTTTCTTT.

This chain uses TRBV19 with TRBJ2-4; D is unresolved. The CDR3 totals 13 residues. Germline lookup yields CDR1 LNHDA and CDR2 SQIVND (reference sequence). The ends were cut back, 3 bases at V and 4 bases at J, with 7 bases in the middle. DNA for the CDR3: TGTGCCAGTAGTATGGGCCAGAAAAACATTCAGTACTTC. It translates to CASSMGQKNIQYF.

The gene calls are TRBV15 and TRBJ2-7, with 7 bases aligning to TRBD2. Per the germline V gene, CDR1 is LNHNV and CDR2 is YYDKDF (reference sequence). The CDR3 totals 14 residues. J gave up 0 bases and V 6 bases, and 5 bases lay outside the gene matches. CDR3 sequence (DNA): TGTGCCACCAGACCAGGACTAGTCTCCTACGAGCAGTACTTC. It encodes CATRPGLVSYEQYF.

This CDR3 reads CASSSPGLAGGPKLFF. In DNA, the CDR3 is TGTGCCAGCAGTTCCCCCGGACTAGCGGGGGGGCCGAAGCTGTTTTTT. The chain couples TRBV6-6 to TRBJ2-2; 15 bases fit TRBD2. The CDR3 spans 16 residues. Trimming took 4 bases from V and 12 from J; bases not matched to a gene: 9. Germline CDR1 reads MNHNY; CDR2 reads SVGAGI (reference sequence).